These 16 T cell receptor beta chains originate from one sample sequenced in a study of human T cells and chemical hapten exposure. Time point defined: pre-sensitization, week 0. Treatment reported: therapeutic diphenylcyclopropenone sensitization with weekly scalp DPC. Using its own MiXCR run on the RACE reads, TCRdb lists one record per CDR3 protein. The sample records roughly 100,000 distinct CDR3 sequences, more than 10% being singletons. The sample in question was whole blood, obtained in connection with sensitization to the hapten diphenylcyclopropenone (DPC). The receptors derive from a woman in her forties or fifties with alopecia areata. Some clones in this sample may be carry-over from other donors' samples.

V is TRBV3-1 and J is TRBJ2-3; D is possibly TRBD2 (5 bases). Trimming pared 7 bases from V and 8 bases from J, leaving 16 bases between. Germline CDR1 reads LGHDT; CDR2 reads YNNKEL (reference sequence). This CDR3 comprises 13 residues. CDR3 sequence reads: CASTPDSSFTQYF. In DNA, the CDR3 is TGTGCCAGCACCCCGGACTCGAGCTTTACGCAGTATTTT.

The chain couples TRBV7-2 to TRBJ1-2; no clear D. With 5 bases removed from V and 3 bases from J, the gap between germline ends came to 16 bases. In germline, CDR1 is SGHTA, CDR2 FQGNSA. This CDR3 is 15 amino acids long. The CDR3 coding sequence is TGTGCCAGCAGCCAATATTGGGCGGATTACTATGGCTACACCTTC. It encodes CASSQYWADYYGYTF.

This clonotype was found a few times. V and J are TRBV29-1 and TRBJ1-1, with a weak D call TRBD1 (5 bases). The V gene's germline CDR1 is SQVTM and CDR2 ANQGSEA. The CDR3 loop spans 12 amino acids. Trimming pared 7 bases from V and 5 bases from J, leaving 14 bases between. CDR3 loop: CSATGGVTEAFF. In DNA, the CDR3 is TGCAGCGCTACAGGTGGTGTTACTGAAGCTTTCTTT.

This clonotype was observed a few times. The genes are TRBV20-1 and TRBJ1-5; 9 nucleotides agree with TRBD1. Germline V CDR1 and CDR2: DFQATT, SNEGSKA (reference sequence). CDR3 length equals 12 residues. With 8 bases clipped from V and 6 bases from J, the junction kept 5 bases outside the gene matches. Here the CDR3 reads CSLDRGSQPQHF. The CDR3 DNA sequence: TGCAGTTTGGACAGGGGTAGTCAGCCCCAGCATTTT.

This chain uses TRBV20-1 with TRBJ1-2; no reliable D call. This CDR3 is 13 amino acids long. Germline V gives CDR1 DFQATT, CDR2 SNEGSKA (reference sequence). V was trimmed by 0 bases and J by 7 bases, leaving 12 bases between them. The CDR3 region is CSARDPGWFGYTF. The DNA of the CDR3 is TGCAGTGCTAGAGATCCGGGGTGGTTTGGCTACACCTTC.

The CDR3 reads CSVADSYNYGYTF. CDR3 DNA: TGCAGCGTTGCCGACAGCTATAACTATGGCTACACCTTC. The gene calls are TRBV29-1 and TRBJ1-2, with TRBD1 as a possible D gene (5 bases). The CDR3 runs 13 residues. Trimming took off 4 bases at V and 1 base at J, with 10 bases between the two ends. Germline V CDR1 and CDR2: SQVTM, ANQGSEA.

The rearrangement uses TRBV5-1 and TRBJ2-5; 9 bases are shared with TRBD2. V shed 4 bases, J shed 4 bases, and the junction held 8 bases outside the gene matches. Germline CDR1 and CDR2: SGHRS and YFSETQ. The length of the CDR3 is 15 residues. The CDR3 is CASSRAGGEGETQYF. In DNA, the CDR3 is TGCGCCAGCAGCCGAGCGGGGGGCGAGGGAGAGACCCAGTACTTC. Based on the CDR3 plus reference TRBV5-1 and TRBJ2-5, the full variable domain is KAGVTQTPRYLIKTRGQQVTLSCSPISGHRSVSWYQQTPGQGLQFLFEYFSETQRNKGNFPGRFSGRQFSNSRSEMNVSTLELGDSALYLCASSRAGGEGETQYFGPGTRLLVL.

This clonotype occurred many times. The chain combines TRBV28 with TRBJ2-1; D gene uncertain. With 3 bases removed from V and 5 bases from J, the gap between germline ends came to 2 bases. The germline CDR1 and CDR2 sequences are MDHEN and SYDVKM. The length of the CDR3 is 11 residues. CDR3 sequence (DNA): TGTGCCAGCAGTTTCAACAATGAGCAGTTCTTC. It codes for CASSFNNEQFF.

This clonotype was seen a few times. The rearrangement joins TRBV7-2 to TRBJ1-4, with 9 nucleotides matching TRBD1. CDR3 length: 15 amino acids. The ends lost 4 bases at V and 7 bases at J; junction bases unmatched: 7. Germline V gives CDR1 SGHTA, CDR2 FQGNSA. CDR3 DNA sequence: TGTGCCAGCAGCTGGAGCGGGACAGGGAGTGAAAAACTGTTTTTT. It is translated as CASSWSGTGSEKLFF.

This clonotype has just one count. The rearrangement uses TRBV4-1 and TRBJ1-1; TRBD1 agrees at 7 bases. V lost 3 bases and J lost 6; bases outside the gene matches: 7. The CDR3 runs 14 residues. CDR1 MGHRA and CDR2 YSYEKL come from the germline V gene. Written as DNA, the CDR3 is TGCGCCAGCAGCCAGGTGACAGGGCAATCTGAAGCTTTCTTT. Its translation: CASSQVTGQSEAFF.

This clonotype was counted at least ten times. V gene TRBV28 combines with J gene TRBJ1-4, with D unclear. The CDR3 is 13 amino acids. Trimming removed 6 bases at V and 5 bases at J, with 10 bases between. CDR1 and CDR2 from the germline V gene are MDHEN and SYDVKM. This CDR3 is CASRLSGNEKLFF. In DNA form, the CDR3 reads TGTGCCAGCAGACTGTCCGGGAATGAAAAACTGTTTTTT.

This clonotype showed up just a few times. The chain links TRBV18 to TRBJ1-4; no reliable D call. V lost 4 bases and J 8 bases, leaving 11 bases between the germline ends. The CDR3 sequence is 13 residues long. Per germline, CDR1 KGHSH and CDR2 LQKENI. The CDR3 region is CASSLGLEEKLFF. CDR3 DNA: TGTGCCAGCTCACTAGGACTGGAAGAAAAACTGTTTTTT.

This clonotype turned up a few times. The chain combines TRBV7-2 with TRBJ1-2; D ambiguous. Between the trimmed V and J ends, which lost 4 bases and 5 bases, there was a span of 17 bases. CDR3 length: 15 residues. Germline CDR1 and CDR2: SGHTA and FQGNSA. The CDR3 spells CASSSYYDSLYGYTF. CDR3 nucleotide sequence: TGTGCCAGCAGCTCCTATTATGACTCTCTGTATGGCTACACCTTC.

This chain connects TRBV5-1 to TRBJ2-2, with 7 bases that match TRBD1. After removal of 2 bases from V and 9 bases from J, the junction contained 13 bases not matched to a gene. The CDR3 contains 16 residues. Germline V gene lookup returns CDR1 SGHRS and CDR2 YFSETQ. CDR3 loop: CASSFRQGQQSRELFF. The DNA of the CDR3 is TGCGCCAGCAGCTTCAGACAGGGTCAGCAGTCCCGGGAGCTGTTTTTT.

This clonotype was observed a few times. V and J are TRBV4-3 and TRBJ1-5; D unresolved. The CDR3 runs 13 residues. CDR1 is LGHNA and CDR2 is YSLEER in the germline V gene. The V and J ends lost 0 bases and 6 bases respectively, with 6 bases between them. The chain's CDR3 is CASSQDDGQPQHF. The CDR3, as DNA: TGCGCCAGCAGCCAAGATGACGGTCAGCCCCAGCATTTT.

This sequence joins TRBV29-1 and TRBJ2-3; 10 bases match TRBD2. Losses at the gene ends were 8 bases for V and 5 bases for J; bases not matched to a gene: 13. Germline lookup yields CDR1 SQVTM and CDR2 ANQGSEA. The CDR3 length is 15 residues. The CDR3 DNA follows: TGCAGCCCCGTTGGGCTAGCGGGAGAAAGAGATACGCAGTATTTT. This encodes CSPVGLAGERDTQYF.